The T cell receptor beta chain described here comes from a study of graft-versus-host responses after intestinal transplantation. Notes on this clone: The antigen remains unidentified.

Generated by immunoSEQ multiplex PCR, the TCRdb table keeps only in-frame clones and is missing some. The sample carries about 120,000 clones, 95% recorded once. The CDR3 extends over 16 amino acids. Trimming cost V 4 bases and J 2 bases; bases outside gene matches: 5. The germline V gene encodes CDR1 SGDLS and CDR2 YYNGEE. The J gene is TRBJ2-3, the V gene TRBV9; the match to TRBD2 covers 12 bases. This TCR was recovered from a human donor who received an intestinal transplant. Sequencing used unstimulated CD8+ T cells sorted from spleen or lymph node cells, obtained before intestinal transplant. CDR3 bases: TGTGCCAGCAGCAAACTAGCGGGAGGACCCACAGATACGCAGTATTTT. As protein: CASSKLAGGPTDTQYF.